This paragraph covers one T cell receptor beta chain sequence. The entry originates in a study of OX40 agonist ivuxolimab in advanced cancers. The CDR3 consists of 16 residues. Germline CDR1 and CDR2: MGHRA and YSYEKL. J lost 4 bases, V lost 4 bases, and 4 bases had no gene match. The table came from immunoSEQ multiplex PCR; TCRdb's copy has only in-frame clones and leaves some out. In the table there are 50,000 or so clones, almost 80% of which are singletons. This chain joins TRBV4-1 and TRBJ2-1, with 13 positions matching TRBD2. Specimen: CD4+ or CD8+ T cells sorted from blood, collected in a trial of the OX40 agonist ivuxolimab. The TCR originated in an adult with an advanced solid tumor such as melanoma, head and neck, liver or kidney cancer. This CDR3 is CASSRMGLAGYNEQFF. Written as DNA, the CDR3 is TGCGCCAGCAGCCGGATGGGACTAGCGGGGTACAATGAGCAGTTCTTC.